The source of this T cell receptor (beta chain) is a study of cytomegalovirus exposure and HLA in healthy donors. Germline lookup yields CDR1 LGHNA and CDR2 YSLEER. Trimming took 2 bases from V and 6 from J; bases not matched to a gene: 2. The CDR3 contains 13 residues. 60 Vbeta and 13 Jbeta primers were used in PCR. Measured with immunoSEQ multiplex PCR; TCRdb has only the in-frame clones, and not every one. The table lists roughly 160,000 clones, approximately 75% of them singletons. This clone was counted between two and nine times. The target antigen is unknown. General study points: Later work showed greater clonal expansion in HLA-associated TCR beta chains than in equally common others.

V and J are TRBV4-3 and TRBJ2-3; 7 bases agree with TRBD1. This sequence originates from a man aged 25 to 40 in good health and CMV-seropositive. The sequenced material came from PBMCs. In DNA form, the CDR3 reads TGCGCCAGCAGCCAATCGACAGGGGATACGCAGTATTTT. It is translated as CASSQSTGDTQYF.